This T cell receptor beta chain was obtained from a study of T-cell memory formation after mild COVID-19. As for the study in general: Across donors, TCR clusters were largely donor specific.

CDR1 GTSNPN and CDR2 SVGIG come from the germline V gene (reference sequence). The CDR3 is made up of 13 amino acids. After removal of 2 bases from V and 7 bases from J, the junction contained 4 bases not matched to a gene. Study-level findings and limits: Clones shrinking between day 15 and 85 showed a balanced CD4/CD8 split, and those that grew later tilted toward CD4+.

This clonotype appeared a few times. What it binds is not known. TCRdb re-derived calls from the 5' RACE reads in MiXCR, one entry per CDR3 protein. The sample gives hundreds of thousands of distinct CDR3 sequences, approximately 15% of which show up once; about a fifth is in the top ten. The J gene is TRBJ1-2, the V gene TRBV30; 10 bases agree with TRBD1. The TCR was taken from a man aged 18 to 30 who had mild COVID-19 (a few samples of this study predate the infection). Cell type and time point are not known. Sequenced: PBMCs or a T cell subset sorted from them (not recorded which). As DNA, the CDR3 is TGTGCCTGGAGTCCCGGACAGGGGGTTGGCTACACCTTC. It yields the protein CAWSPGQGVGYTF. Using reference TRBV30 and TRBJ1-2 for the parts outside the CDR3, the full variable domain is SQTIHQWPATLVQPVGSPLSLECTVEGTSNPNLYWYRQAAGRGLQLLFYSVGIGQISSEVPQNLSASRPQDRQFILSSKKLLLSDSGFYLCAWSPGQGVGYTFGSGTRLTVV.